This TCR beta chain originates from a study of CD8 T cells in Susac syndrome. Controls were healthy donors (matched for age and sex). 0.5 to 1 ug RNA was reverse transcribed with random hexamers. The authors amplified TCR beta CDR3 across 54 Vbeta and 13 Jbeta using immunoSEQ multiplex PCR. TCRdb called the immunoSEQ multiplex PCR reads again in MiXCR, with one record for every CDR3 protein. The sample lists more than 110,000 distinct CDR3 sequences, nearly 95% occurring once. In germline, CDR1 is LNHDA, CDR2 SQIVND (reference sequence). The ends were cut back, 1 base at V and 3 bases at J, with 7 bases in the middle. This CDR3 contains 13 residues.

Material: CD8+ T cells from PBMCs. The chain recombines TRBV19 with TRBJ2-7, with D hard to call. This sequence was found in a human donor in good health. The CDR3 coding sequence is TGTGCCAGTAGTATAGCACAGAACTACGAGCAGTACTTC. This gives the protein CASSIAQNYEQYF.